The source of this T cell receptor beta chain is a study of identical twins. TCRdb reanalysed the 5' RACE reads using MiXCR and keeps one entry per CDR3 protein. The top ten hold 0.44% of the sample, which has 450,000 to 650,000 distinct CDR3 sequences, 13% to 15% seen once. The germline CDR1 and CDR2 sequences are LNHDA and SQIVND (reference sequence). This CDR3 is built from 15 residues. Deletions cut 1 base from V and 3 bases from J, with 12 bases between. This clonotype was recorded a few times. This same sample was also taken into another study, of yellow fever vaccine responses in identical twins. As that report states: Twins reportedly appeared to share part of their vaccine T cell response while keeping part individual.

Sample: CD4+ T cells sorted from blood. J is TRBJ1-2 and V is TRBV19, with D uncertain. This TCR was recovered from a woman between 18 and 29 years old in good health. The CDR3 coding sequence is TGTGCCAGTAGTATAGGGCAGACCGTACACTATGGCTACACCTTC. It codes for CASSIGQTVHYGYTF.